This T cell receptor beta chain was recovered during a study of blood T cell repertoires in COVID-19 (dated by TCRdb to 2018 to 2020). Study-level background: The collaborator samples originated in the United States, Italy and Spain and spanned the acute and convalescent phases of COVID-19. The samples were drawn from two sources: the first 160 participants of the ongoing ImmuneRACE study, and 950 to 1,500 subjects contributed by 6 global collaborators. Nearly every sample came with metadata listing a de-identified subject ID, COVID-19 status, age in years and sex. The prospective study material was composed of cDNA or gDNA derived from T cells, B-cell-depleted T cells, or PBMCs. Deeply sampled blood TCRbeta repertoires from subjects exposed to, actively infected with, or recovered from COVID-19 were included in the dataset. A freely available public database, intended as a resource for researchers studying the immune response to SARS-CoV-2, is where the repertoires were released. HLA class I and class II types, where available, came from metadata supplied by the sample provider rather than from assay-based typing. The paper's findings and limits, for the study overall: The amount of clinical and demographic metadata varied by source and participant and was provided uncurated.

A second Seattle source provided samples from volunteer blood donors who had recovered from COVID-19. Each collaborating institution followed its own protocols to collect whole blood in K2EDTA tubes. Collaborator samples were shipped for TCRbeta analysis as frozen whole blood, isolated PBMCs, or DNA extracted from either sample type. TCRbeta CDR3 regions were amplified from genomic DNA using the immunoSEQ Assay, a bias-controlled multiplex PCR. In the original analysis: Within the assay, amplification of reference gene primers was used to estimate how many nucleated cells each sample contained. To quantify the absolute abundance of each unique TCRbeta CDR3 rearrangement, sequence reads were collapsed and filtered. For each sample, productive Simpson clonality was calculated by taking the square root of Simpson's diversity index across productive rearrangements. Not all clones reach the TCRdb copy of this immuneACCESS table, which keeps in-frame sequences only. Checked studies attribute under half of the gap to unresolved V genes and leave the rest unexplained. Clone size and the V and J calls come from that table; the DNA yielded D and trimming. In this sample the table shows a few hundred thousand clones, around 90% of which occur a single time. More than 0.95% of the sample is held by the ten biggest clonotypes.

Per the germline V gene, SGHDN is the CDR1 and FVKESK is the CDR2. V is cut by 4 bases and J by 1 base, and the space between the germline ends is 10 bases. The CDR3 spans 14 residues, from the cysteine through the phenylalanine. Here the CDR3 DNA is all that survives: 42 bases in frame from base 1. With regard to this clone: Its antigen is unknown. The input lacks base qualities; no much larger clone sits a single base away.

Recombination joined TRBV14 with TRBJ1-1; a confident D gene designation cannot be given. Material for sequencing was peripheral blood. The receptor's source is a woman aged 40 to 50 who had recovered from COVID-19. CDR3 sequence: CASSRVPGNTEAFF. The DNA reads TGTGCCAGCAGCCGTGTACCGGGGAACACTGAAGCTTTCTTT.